In its sample, the clone carrying this T cell receptor (beta chain) is medium-sized. Its antigen is still unknown. The CDR3 consists of 16 residues. The germline gives CDR1 MGHRA, CDR2 YSYEKL. V was trimmed by 4 bases and J by 7 bases, leaving 17 bases between them. The sample is drawn from a study of graft-versus-host responses after intestinal transplantation. Turning to the study itself: The transplants performed in recipients were multivisceral, liver-intestinal, or isolated intestinal. Study-wide results and limits: Circulating GvH clone levels at their peak were associated with HvG declines (early post-transplant). GvH clones surfaced in recipient marrow, some emerging earlier in ileum or blood. High graft-versus-host to host-versus-graft T cell clonal ratios marked allografts of patients with graft-donor macrochimerism.

Repertoires were generated with immunoSEQ multiplex PCR, while TCRdb's copy carries only in-frame clones and drops some. The sample comprises 100,000 to 130,000 clones, roughly 87% of which are singletons, and about 0.7% rests with the top ten. This chain joins TRBV4-1 and TRBJ1-6, with D perhaps TRBD1 (6 bases). The specimen comprised unstimulated CD4+ T cells sorted from spleen or lymph node cells, sampled before transplant. The TCR originated in a human donor who was the organ donor for an intestinal transplant. The DNA for the CDR3 is TGCGCCAGCAGCCGTCGGGTGGAGGGGGTAAATTCACCCCTCCACTTT. It yields the protein CASSRRVEGVNSPLHF.